The source of this T cell receptor (beta chain) is a study of follicular helper T cells after annual influenza vaccination. Germline loops: CDR1 SGHDN, CDR2 FVKESK. The CDR3 has 16 residues. V dropped 2 bases and J dropped 0 bases, with 12 bases sitting between them. In this sample, this clone turned up once. TCRdb's copy holds only in-frame clones and misses some; the assay was immunoSEQ multiplex PCR. The sample includes about 14,000 clones, around four fifths of them seen just once. Time point here: 2014-2015 season, pre-vaccination. This chain joins TRBV14 and TRBJ2-3; D ambiguous. The specimen comprised CXCR5- memory CD4+ T cells sorted from blood, sampled on the day of influenza vaccination. The source is an adult who received the influenza vaccine. The DNA of the CDR3 is TGTGCCAGCAGCCAAAAGGGATACTACAGCACAGATACGCAGTATTTT. Protein sequence: CASSQKGYYSTDTQYF.